This is a list of T cell receptor beta chains from one sample in a study of blood T cells in healthy people across ages. Using its own MiXCR run on the 5' RACE reads, TCRdb lists one record per CDR3 protein. The sample lists around 1,000,000 distinct CDR3 sequences, 20% to 25% seen once, with less than 0.75% in the top ten. These data are also associated with another study on T cells of mothers and their children.

The specimen sequenced was blood. These receptors were obtained from a girl aged 2-10 years in good health. CDR3s include the opening cysteine and the closing phenylalanine or tryptophan. Fields, in order: clone size, D gene, J gene, V gene, CDR3 protein, CDR3 DNA. A D gene is named only where the DNA matches it firmly. Part of the rows lack a size; the others show once, few, many or a class for expanded clones.

>NA|NA|TRBJ1-5|TRBV12-3/TRBV12-4
CASSPRGQQGQPQHF
TGTGCCAGCAGCCCTAGGGGACAACAGGGTCAGCCCCAGCATTTT
>once|TRBD2|TRBJ2-7|TRBV25-1
CASSEATSLYEQYF
TGTGCCAGCAGTGAAGCGACTAGCTTGTACGAGCAGTACTTC
>few|NA|TRBJ1-1|TRBV6-2/TRBV6-3
CASRPRDRVNTEAFF
TGTGCCAGCAGACCACGAGACAGAGTAAACACTGAAGCTTTCTTT
>NA|NA|TRBJ2-7|TRBV10-3
CAISEAWREQYF
TGTGCCATCAGTGAGGCTTGGAGGGAGCAGTACTTC
>NA|NA|TRBJ2-4|TRBV5-5
CASSLRDPINIQYF
TGTGCCAGCAGCTTGCGGGATCCCATAAACATTCAGTACTTC
>few|TRBD2|TRBJ2-1|TRBV6-5
CASSYSSGPSGRARGEQFF
TGTGCCAGCAGTTACTCTTCGGGGCCTAGCGGGAGGGCCAGGGGTGAGCAGTTCTTC
>few|NA|TRBJ2-6|TRBV20-1
CSAPRMDSGANVLTF
TGCAGTGCCCCGCGAATGGATAGTGGGGCCAACGTCCTGACTTTC
>NA|TRBD2|TRBJ2-3|TRBV13
CASSSTPAGGRTDTQYF
TGTGCCAGCAGCTCAACCCCAGCGGGAGGGCGCACAGATACGCAGTATTTT
>NA|TRBD2|TRBJ2-3|TRBV6-2/TRBV6-3
CAARGDTDTQYF
TGTGCCGCTCGGGGGGACACAGATACGCAGTATTTT
>few|NA|TRBJ2-3|TRBV12-3/TRBV12-4
CASSEGVGTDTQYF
TGTGCGAGCTCCGAGGGGGTCGGCACAGATACGCAGTATTTT
>few|NA|TRBJ1-1|TRBV29-1
CSVETDVNTEAFF
TGCAGCGTTGAGACAGACGTGAACACTGAAGCTTTCTTT
>few|NA|TRBJ2-7|TRBV29-1
CSVGRPESPHF
TGCAGCGTTGGGAGGCCAGAATCACCCCACTTC
>few|NA|TRBJ1-1|TRBV7-9
CASSPIRGPKLNTEAFF
TGTGCCAGCAGCCCAATCAGGGGACCAAAACTTAACACTGAAGCTTTCTTT
>few|NA|TRBJ2-5|TRBV6-1
CASSMGPEETQYF
TGTGCCAGCAGTATGGGACCCGAAGAGACCCAGTACTTC
>many|NA|TRBJ1-2|TRBV24-1
CATSDLYGYTF
TGTGCCACCAGTGATCTCTATGGCTACACCTTC
>NA|NA|TRBJ2-7|TRBV3-1
CASSHEPGRGRYEQYF
TGTGCCAGCAGCCACGAGCCGGGGAGGGGGCGCTACGAGCAGTACTTC